This T cell receptor (beta chain) was recorded in a study of beta chain features in type 1 diabetes (dated 2018 in TCRdb). About the investigation overall: No differences in mean age, gender distribution, total cell number or subset yield were found between patients and healthy donors. The study compared the TCRB repertoires of sorted circulating CD4+ T cell subsets in recently diagnosed type 1 diabetes patients with those in matched healthy donors. Regulatory and stem cell-like memory subsets were isolated from only 8 patients and about 8 healthy donors, whereas naive and central memory subsets came from all 30 or so donors. A total of roughly 100 million sorted cells were examined across all samples, and RNA yield correlated strongly with the number of cells per subset.

Taken from the germline V gene, the CDR1 and CDR2 loops are LGHNA and YSLEER. The CDR3 goes from the cysteine to the phenylalanine over 14 residues. Of the read, only the CDR3 DNA is kept; its 42 bases are in frame from base 1. V is clipped by 0 bases and J by 6 bases, and the sequence between their germline boundaries is 9 bases long. The entire amount of isolated RNA was reverse transcribed using the High Capacity cDNA Reverse Transcription Kit, so the sequenced TCRB transcripts were expressed ones. Deep immunoSEQ sequencing was applied to naive, central memory and regulatory T cell samples, giving an average of roughly 3.5 million total reads per sample. Sorted cells were lysed in RLT buffer, and RNA was extracted using DNase-treated RNeasy Micro or Mini kits according to cell number. To prevent cross-contamination, every cell subset was processed on its own, while patient and healthy donor samples were processed together. The immunoSEQ multiplex PCR was used to amplify TCRB sequences from cDNA, generating 87-bp fragments that spanned the CDR3 region. Sequencing of the amplicons was done on the Illumina HiSeq platform. The study's processing was this. Synthetic template baselines were used to correct PCR bias computationally, reads within Hamming distance 2 were collapsed, and singletons that could not be merged were discarded. Reads were aligned to IMGT to assign V, D and J genes, CDR3 length, and insertions or deletions at six rearrangement sites. Within each subset, clonotype counts were normalized to sorted cell number, and only after that were true diversity and Gini coefficients computed with the tcR R package. The overlap coefficient, calculated on TCRB nucleotide sequences, was used to measure repertoire sharing. As stored in TCRdb, this immuneACCESS dataset retains in-frame rearrangements with V and J assigned. A fraction of the clones does not appear; measured against another copy, unresolved V genes explain less than half of the discrepancy, and the remainder lacks a known reason. V, J and clone size are those of that table, while D and trimming were read from the DNA. The sample table holds around 300,000 clones, of which around 13% were seen once. Approximately 7% of the sample is taken by the ten largest.

Here is what the overall study found, with its caveats: Because the HLA sub-analyses included only small numbers of individuals, any influence of HLA type on TCRB rearrangement was left unresolved. Sequencing cDNA rather than genomic DNA could over-represent highly expressing activated cells, although activation and CD3 levels did not differ between groups. PCR might favor shorter templates, but patient and control samples were amplified and corrected together, so any skew would affect both groups equally. In all four CD4+ subsets, TCRB CDR3 length was moderately but significantly shorter in type 1 diabetes patients. Naive, central memory and regulatory TCRB repertoires appeared more similar among patients than among healthy donors. Patients with type 1 diabetes made fewer insertions and deleted more nucleotides at VDJ recombination sites, implying thymic rearrangement abnormalities.

Each donor gave one peripheral blood draw, approximately 100 mL on average, collected into heparinised tubes. A BD FACSAria II and a panel including CD45RO, CCR7, CD25, CD127, CD95 and CD27 were used to sort naive, central memory, regulatory and stem cell-like memory CD4+ T cells. All sorted populations exceeded 98% purity. PBMCs were separated immediately by Lymphoprep density gradient centrifugation and were stained directly, without being cultured. To minimize batch effects, samples were stained and sorted in pairs, one healthy donor with one patient per experiment. The table lists this clone with many counts. Its antigen is unknown. Base qualities were left out, and no much larger clone turns up one base away.

The chain links TRBV4-3 with TRBJ2-1; D gene: possibly TRBD1, on 5 matching bases. Sequenced material: central memory CD4+ T cells from blood. This sequence was found in a man aged 30 to 39 in good health. CDR3 region: CASSQDGQGNEQFF. The DNA sequence follows: TGCGCCAGCAGCCAAGATGGTCAGGGCAATGAGCAGTTCTTC.